Listed here is a single T cell receptor beta chain. Cohort placement rested on clinical history that participants reported themselves. The source of the sample is a study of blood T cell repertoires in COVID-19. Study at large: Acute and convalescent COVID-19 specimens originated in the United States, Italy and Spain. PBMCs, B-cell-depleted T cells, or T cells were the source of the cDNA or gDNA that made up the material.

The CDR3 consists of 18 residues. Authors' data handling: Reference gene primers were amplified, and this amplification served to estimate nucleated cell counts. Here immunoSEQ multiplex PCR was the method, and the copy in TCRdb shows in-frame clones only, minus some. V and J calls and clone size are those listed in that table; D and trimming were worked out from the DNA. The data hold roughly 500,000 clones, with roughly 90% observed a single time. What was sequenced was PBMCs or T cells enriched from blood (not recorded which). The source of this sequence is a woman aged 40 to 49 who had recovered from COVID-19. The chain is built from TRBV21-1 and TRBJ2-6; TRBD1 reflects the table's D call only, with no check against the DNA. TRBV21-1 is classified as a pseudogene. The CDR3 is CASKLTVTALSGANVLTF. As DNA, the CDR3 is TGTGCCAGCAAACTGACAGTGACGGCCCTCTCTGGGGCCAACGTCCTGACTTTC.